This T cell receptor (beta chain) was identified in a study of identical twins listed by TCRdb under 2016. Regarding the complete study: The study deep-sequenced TCR alpha and beta repertoires from monozygotic twins, unrelated adults of various ages and cord blood to test whether fetal clonotypes persist. Replicate twin experiments were performed at different times using different library preparation protocols to rule out contamination.

Overall results and qualifications from the work: In beta out-of-frame sequences, excess twin sharing was weaker, because having fewer shared sequences lowered the signal-to-noise ratio. Because the same donors could not be followed over many years, conclusions were based on cross-sectional statistical analysis. Out-of-frame TCR alpha sequences shared between twins showed an excess of low generation-probability sequences compared with coincidental sharing between unrelated individuals. In monozygotic twins, out-of-frame TCR alpha sharing was systematically underestimated by recombination models, although the models agreed with sharing between unrelated individuals. Fewer insertions were carried by abundant cord blood beta clonotypes, a similar but weaker trend appeared in young adult naive repertoires, and no such trend appeared in memory repertoires. Invariant T cells such as MAIT and iNKT could partly confound zero-insertion analyses, though diverse VJ usage argued against this for most clonotypes.

Counted from cysteine to phenylalanine, this CDR3 has 12 amino acids. Solely the CDR3 DNA is kept, with 36 bases framed from the first base. Sequences DFQATT (CDR1) and SNEGSKA (CDR2) are obtained from the germline V gene (reference sequence). V lost 6 bases and J lost 0 bases; the stretch between them is 8 bases long. Receptors were amplified or captured by 5' RACE. Sequenced using an Illumina HiSeq 2000. A universal primer binding site was added through template switching, and the final cDNA carried a unique molecular identifier so that TCR cDNA molecules could be counted accurately. Specific primers in the conserved constant-segment region were used to synthesize first-strand cDNA for the TCR alpha and beta chains. To control for contamination, every cDNA library carried two barcodes: a SMART-Mk sample barcode plus Illumina barcodes. TruSeq adapter sequences, together with Illumina sample barcodes, were added in two successive PCR steps. Sequencing of the TCR alpha and beta cDNA libraries was done on the Illumina HiSeq platform using custom primers. In the paper's pipeline: MiGEC was used to process raw reads and extract unique molecular identifiers, and MiXCR was used to find CDR3 positions. For each individual, recombination models were inferred using an EM algorithm with the repgenHMM and IGoR tools. Shared clonotype analysis was performed with the tcR package in R, normalizing sharing by the product of cloneset sizes. To study raw recombination free of thymic and clonal selection effects, out-of-frame nonproductive sequences were analyzed. TCRdb applied fastp at Q25 and MiXCR to the public reads, then kept only in-frame beta chains. Identical CDR3 protein sequences are pooled into one entry, listed with their most common genes and DNA. TCRdb, rather than the study authors, made the V and J calls. This sample gives 650,000 to 750,000 distinct CDR3 sequences in total; 21% of them show up just once. The ten largest account for more than 4% of the sample.

Only healthy Caucasian donors were included. The twin cohort comprised three pairs of female monozygotic twins, all aged roughly 18 to 29 years. RNA for TCR libraries was isolated from peripheral blood mononuclear cells. As concerns this clonotype: No cognate antigen has been identified for it. Per-base quality was not reported, and no clone a single base away is much larger than it.

These data are also associated with another study on T cells expressing NK-cell markers. The second study's authors report: Three sorted T-cell subsets (CD3+CD56+NKG2C+, CD3+CD56+NKG2C- and CD3+CD56-NKG2C+) from roughly eight donors had their TCR beta-chain repertoires profiled. Of the eight sequenced donors, seven were found to be HCMV-seropositive and one was found to be HCMV-seronegative. To restrict sorting to alphabetaTCR-expressing T cells, an anti-gammadeltaTCR antibody was added in several experiments. In a handful of donors, the dominant CD3+CD56+NKG2C+ clonotypes ranked among the top 10 CD8+ clonotypes, making up about 1.0-7.0% of CD8+ T cells. Those dominant clonotypes were again the most abundant among CD3+CD56-NKG2C+ cells in a handful of donors, at roughly 25-65%. It remained unclear whether the expanded NKG2C-expressing T cell clones were specific for HCMV antigens. The study sequenced eight donors, all healthy volunteers chosen at random: three men and five women. HCMV-specific IgG was detected in serum with a commercial ELISA kit to determine HCMV serostatus. For about 6 donors, bulk peripheral blood T-cell repertoires were additionally sequenced from unsorted PBMC. MIGEC was used to demultiplex reads and group the reads by UMI, and MiTCR was used to assemble and quantify clonotypes. Only TCR cDNA sequences supported by at least two reads were kept to exclude erroneous sequences. The tcR package was used for downstream repertoire analysis, and clonotypes were matched between fractions using CDR3 nucleotide sequence together with V segment. VDJmatch was used to annotate antigen specificity against VDJdb, with one amino acid substitution in CDR3 permitted.

The rearrangement joined TRBV20-1 to TRBJ2-5; the D gene is not confidently resolved. Sequenced input: PBMCs. The sequence derives from a woman younger than 30 in good health. The sequenced DNA is TGCAGTGCGTGGTCCAACCAAGAGACCCAGTACTTC. This yields the protein CSAWSNQETQYF.